The source of this TCR beta chain is a study of brain metastases from non-small cell lung cancer. The CDR3 consists of 12 residues. Germline V CDR1 and CDR2: GTSNPN, SVGIG (reference sequence). The junction had 4 bases not matched to a gene; V was cut back by 4 bases and J by 9 bases. Assay: immunoSEQ multiplex PCR; the TCRdb copy retains only in-frame clones and omits some. Of about 1,700 clones detected, roughly 79% appear once; the ten largest clones hold just over 8.5%. The genes are TRBV30 and TRBJ2-1; 9 bases match TRBD1. The sample comprised tissue from a brain metastasis. The source is a donor at least 40 years old with non-small cell lung cancer. CDR3 sequence reads: CAWKTGGIEQFF. The CDR3 nucleotides read TGTGCCTGGAAGACAGGGGGTATTGAGCAGTTCTTC.